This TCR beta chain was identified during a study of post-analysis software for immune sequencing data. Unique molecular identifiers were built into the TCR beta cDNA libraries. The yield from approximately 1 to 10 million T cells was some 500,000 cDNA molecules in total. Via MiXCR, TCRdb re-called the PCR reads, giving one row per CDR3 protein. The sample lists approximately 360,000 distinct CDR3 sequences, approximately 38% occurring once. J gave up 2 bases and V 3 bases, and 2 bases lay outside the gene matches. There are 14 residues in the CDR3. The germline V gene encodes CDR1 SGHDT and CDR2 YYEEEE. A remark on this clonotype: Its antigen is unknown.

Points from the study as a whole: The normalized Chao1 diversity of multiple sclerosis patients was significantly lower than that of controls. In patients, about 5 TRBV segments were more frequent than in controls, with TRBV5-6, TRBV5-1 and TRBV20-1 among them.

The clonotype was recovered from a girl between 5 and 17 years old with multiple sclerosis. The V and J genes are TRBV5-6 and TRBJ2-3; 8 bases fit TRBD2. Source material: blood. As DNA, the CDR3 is TGTGCCAGCAGCTGGACTAGCCCCACAGATACGCAGTATTTT. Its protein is CASSWTSPTDTQYF.